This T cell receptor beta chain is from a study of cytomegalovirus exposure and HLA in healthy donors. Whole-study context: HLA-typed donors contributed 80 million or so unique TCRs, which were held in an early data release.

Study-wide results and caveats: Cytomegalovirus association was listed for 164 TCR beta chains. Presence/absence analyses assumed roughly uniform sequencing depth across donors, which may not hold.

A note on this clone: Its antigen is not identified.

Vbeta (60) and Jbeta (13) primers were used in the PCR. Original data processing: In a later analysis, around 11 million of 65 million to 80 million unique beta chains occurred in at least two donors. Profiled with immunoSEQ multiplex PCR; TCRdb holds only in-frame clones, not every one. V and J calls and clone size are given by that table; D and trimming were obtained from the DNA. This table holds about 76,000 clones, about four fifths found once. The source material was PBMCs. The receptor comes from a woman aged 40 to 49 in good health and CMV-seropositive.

The CDR3 DNA sequence: TGTGCCAGTACGGACAGGGGGATTCAGCCCCAGCATTTT. Translating gives CASTDRGIQPQHF. The chain recombines TRBV19 with TRBJ1-5; 10 bases match TRBD1. The germline CDR1 and CDR2 sequences are LNHDA and SQIVND (reference sequence). The CDR3 loop spans 13 amino acids. Trimming removed 7 bases from V and 6 bases from J; junction bases left unmatched: 3.